This entry is about one T cell receptor beta chain. This sample was taken from a study of blood T cell repertoires in COVID-19. The CDR3 loop spans 12 amino acids. The germline V and J ends were trimmed by 3 bases and 5 bases, with 7 bases remaining between them. Sequencing used immunoSEQ multiplex PCR; TCRdb keeps in-frame clones, though not all of them. The sample records 490,000 or so clones, 88% being singletons. The sequence was obtained from a woman aged 55-69 years who had recovered from COVID-19. Sequenced input: PBMCs or T cells enriched from blood (not recorded which). V gene TRBV12-3 or TRBV12-4 combines with J gene TRBJ1-2; D is undetermined. CDR3 protein: CASSFREYGYTF. The DNA of the CDR3 is TGTGCCAGCAGTTTTCGAGAGTATGGCTACACCTTC.